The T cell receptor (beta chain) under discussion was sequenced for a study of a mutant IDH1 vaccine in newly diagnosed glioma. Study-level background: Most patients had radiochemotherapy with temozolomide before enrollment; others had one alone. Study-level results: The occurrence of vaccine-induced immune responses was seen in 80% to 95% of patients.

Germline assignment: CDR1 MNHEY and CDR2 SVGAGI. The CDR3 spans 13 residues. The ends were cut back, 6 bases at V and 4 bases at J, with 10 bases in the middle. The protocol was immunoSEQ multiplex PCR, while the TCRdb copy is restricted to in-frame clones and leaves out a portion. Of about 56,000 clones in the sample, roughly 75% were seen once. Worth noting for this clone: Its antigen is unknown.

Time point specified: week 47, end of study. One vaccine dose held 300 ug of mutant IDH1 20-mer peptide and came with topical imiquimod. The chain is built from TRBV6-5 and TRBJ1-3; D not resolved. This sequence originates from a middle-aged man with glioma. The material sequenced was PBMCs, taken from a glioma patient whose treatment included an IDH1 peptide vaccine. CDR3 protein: CASRRARGNTIYF. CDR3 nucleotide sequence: TGTGCCAGCAGACGCGCTAGGGGAAACACCATATATTTT.